This is a list of T cell receptor beta chains from one sample in a study of T cell repertoires in cytomegalovirus infection. TCRdb analysed the reads with MiXCR anew, one entry per CDR3 protein. The table has about 830,000 distinct CDR3 sequences, roughly 33% seen once. The antigens for these receptors are not known. Specimen: cultured CD8+ T cells from PBMCs, collected from culture after CMV antigen stimulation. The receptors were gathered from a human donor in good health (CMV status not recorded). Some clones in this sample may be carry-over from other donors' samples. The CDR3 runs from the conserved cysteine through the conserved F or W. A D gene is named only where the DNA matches it firmly. Size values are once, few and many counts, or a class for expanded clones, and some rows have none.

j_call	d_call	clone_size	v_call	cdr3_nt	cdr3_aa
TRBJ1-2	.	many	TRBV7-8	TGTGCCAGCAGCTTAAATTTACCACGCCAGTATGGCTACACCTTC	CASSLNLPRQYGYTF
TRBJ2-3	TRBD1	.	TRBV2	TGTGCCAGAGATAACCGGGACAGGGGGCCCTCAGATACGCAGTATTTT	CARDNRDRGPSDTQYF
TRBJ2-1	.	few	TRBV25-1	TGTGCCAGCAGTGAATATTCCCGGGTCCGCGAGCAGTTCTTC	CASSEYSRVREQFF
TRBJ1-1	.	few	TRBV2	TGTGCCAGCACGGGCGGACTCACTGAAGCTTTCTTT	CASTGGLTEAFF
TRBJ1-5	.	.	TRBV5-1	TGCGCCAGCAGTTGGGCGCCCGGCAATCAGCCCCAGCATTTT	CASSWAPGNQPQHF
TRBJ2-3	.	many	TRBV7-9	TGTGCCAGTATCCCCCGGGACACCGGGCCTTATACGCAGTATTTT	CASIPRDTGPYTQYF
TRBJ2-3	TRBD1	few	TRBV9	TGTGCCAGCAGCGTAACAACCGGGACAGGGGATACGCAGTATTTT	CASSVTTGTGDTQYF
TRBJ2-1	.	once	TRBV6-5	TGTGCCAGCAGTTACGATGACTCCCCGTACAATGAGCAGTTCTTC	CASSYDDSPYNEQFF
TRBJ1-2	TRBD1	.	TRBV27	TGTGCCAGCAGTTTATCGGGGGGGACAGAGCTAAACTATGGCTACACCTTC	CASSLSGGTELNYGYTF
TRBJ2-1	.	few	TRBV4-2	TGTGCCAGCAGCCAAGATTCATTAGGGGGTTTCTACAATGAGCAGTTCTTC	CASSQDSLGGFYNEQFF
TRBJ2-3	.	.	TRBV12-3/TRBV12-4	TGTGCCAGCAGTATCCTGCAGGGTAGCACAGATACGCAGTATTTT	CASSILQGSTDTQYF
TRBJ1-1	.	once	TRBV4-1	TGCGCCAGCAGCCAGAAGGGTATCACTGAAGCTTTCTTT	CASSQKGITEAFF
TRBJ1-2	TRBD1	.	TRBV12-3/TRBV12-4	TGTGCCAGCAGTTTAAGGAGGGGGCAGTTGAACTATGGCTACACCTTC	CASSLRRGQLNYGYTF
TRBJ2-6	.	few	TRBV19	TGTGCCAGTAGTATAGGAGGAGGGGGCGTCGCTGGGGCCAACGTCCTGACTTTC	CASSIGGGGVAGANVLTF
TRBJ1-1	TRBD1	.	TRBV14	TGTGCCAGCAGCCAAAGGACAGGACCAAACACTGAAGCTTTCTTT	CASSQRTGPNTEAFF
TRBJ2-7	.	.	TRBV7-4	TGTGCCAGCAGCCCCTTGTCCTCCGAGCAGTACTTC	CASSPLSSEQYF
TRBJ2-1	TRBD2	many	TRBV9	TGTGCCAGCTCAGCGACTAGCGGGGGCTACAATGAGCAGTTCTTC	CASSATSGGYNEQFF
TRBJ2-5	.	few	TRBV7-3	TGTGCCAGCAGCTTAGCCATGGAAGAGACCCAGTACTTC	CASSLAMEETQYF
TRBJ2-5	.	few	TRBV20-1	TGCAGTGCTAGAGATCTCACAGGGAGGGTAATAGGAGAGACCCAGTACTTC	CSARDLTGRVIGETQYF
TRBJ1-1	TRBD1	few	TRBV7-9	TGTGCCAGCAGCTACCCAGACAGGGTGGGGACTGAAGCTTTCTTT	CASSYPDRVGTEAFF
TRBJ2-7	TRBD2	once	TRBV27	TGTGCCAGCAGCCCCTCTAGCGGGGGGTTCGGAGAGCAGTACTTC	CASSPSSGGFGEQYF
TRBJ2-4	.	.	TRBV27	TGTGCCAGCAGTTTCAAAAACATTCAGTACTTC	CASSFKNIQYF
TRBJ2-3	.	many	TRBV12-3/TRBV12-4	TGTGCCAGCAGTTCCGAGATAGTCCCAGATACGCAGTATTTT	CASSSEIVPDTQYF
TRBJ2-5	.	many	TRBV7-6	TGTGCCAGCAGCTTAGACGGGGGAAGACAAGAGACCCAGTACTTC	CASSLDGGRQETQYF
TRBJ1-4	TRBD1	many	TRBV7-6	TGTGCCAGCAGCTCATTTGACAGGGCAACTAATGAAAAACTGTTTTTT	CASSSFDRATNEKLFF
TRBJ1-1	.	.	TRBV19	TGTGCCAGTAGTCTAATTCAGGCTGAAGCTTTCTTT	CASSLIQAEAFF
TRBJ1-1	.	.	TRBV15	TGTGCCACCAGCAGTTACTACGCGACAGGATTTGCTGAAGCTTTCTTT	CATSSYYATGFAEAFF
TRBJ2-4	TRBD2	many	TRBV7-6	TGTGCCAGCAGCTCCGAGGCCGGACTAGCGGGGGGGCTTGACATTCAGTACTTC	CASSSEAGLAGGLDIQYF
TRBJ2-4	.	.	TRBV19	TGTGCCAGTAGTACCCGGGACTTTTTCGATTTAGACTTC	CASSTRDFFDLDF
TRBJ2-1	.	few	TRBV6-2/TRBV6-3	TGTGCCAGCAGTTACGTGAGGGGCTCTATTAATGAGCAGTTCTTC	CASSYVRGSINEQFF
TRBJ2-2	.	.	TRBV19	TGTGCCAGTAGTCTGTCCACACCCGGGGAGCTGTTTTTT	CASSLSTPGELFF
TRBJ2-1	TRBD1	few	TRBV15	TGTGCCACCAGCAAGGACAGGACCCGCTTCGACGGGCAGTTCTTC	CATSKDRTRFDGQFF
TRBJ2-5	.	few	TRBV7-3	TGTGCCAGCAGCCCCGCTGGAGGGGTCCAAGAGACCCAGTACTTC	CASSPAGGVQETQYF
TRBJ1-4	.	many	TRBV7-2	TGTGCCAGCAGCTTCGCACAAATTAATGAAAAACTGTTTTTT	CASSFAQINEKLFF